This passage covers 32 T cell receptor beta chains from one sample sequenced in a study of tissue T cells after allogeneic stem cell transplantation. The data were produced by immunoSEQ multiplex PCR, yet TCRdb's version contains in-frame clones alone and is incomplete. The table lists around 40,000 clones, about nine tenths of them singletons. The sample consisted of blood, taken before transplantation. These receptors were collected from a woman between 35 and 70 years old who later had graft-versus-host disease after an allogeneic stem cell transplant.

The genes are TRBV7-9 and TRBJ2-1; D unclear. The V end was cut by 0 bases, the J end by 4 bases, with 4 bases between. CDR1 is SEHNR, CDR2 FQNEAQ, per germline (reference sequence). CDR3 size: 13 residues. The CDR3 spells CASSLAAYNEQFF. DNA of the CDR3: TGTGCCAGCAGCTTAGCCGCGTACAATGAGCAGTTCTTC.

The chain has TRBV7-2 and TRBJ2-7; D might be TRBD1 (6 bases). Trimming shortened V by 5 bases and J by 4 bases, and 12 bases separated the two germline ends. Germline CDR1 SGHTA, CDR2 FQGNSA. This CDR3 contains 13 residues. The CDR3 is CASSNRVLYEQYF. CDR3 nucleotides: TGTGCCAGCAGCAACAGGGTGCTTTACGAGCAGTACTTC.

The V gene is TRBV30, the J gene TRBJ1-2; a possible D gene is TRBD1 (5 bases). Germline lookup yields CDR1 GTSNPN and CDR2 SVGIG (reference sequence). This CDR3 has 15 residues. V gave up 0 bases and J gave up 4 bases, with 15 bases separating them. The CDR3 nucleotides read TGTGCCTGGAGTGTATGGACCCAGGGCGGCTATGGCTACACCTTC. The encoded protein is CAWSVWTQGGYGYTF. The full variable domain, its missing parts supplied by reference TRBV30 and TRBJ1-2, is SQTIHQWPATLVQPVGSPLSLECTVEGTSNPNLYWYRQAAGRGLQLLFYSVGIGQISSEVPQNLSASRPQDRQFILSSKKLLLSDSGFYLCAWSVWTQGGYGYTFGSGTRLTVV.

The V and J genes are TRBV18 and TRBJ2-3; 9 bases fit TRBD1. CDR1 and CDR2 from the germline V gene are KGHSH and LQKENI. This CDR3 has 19 residues. V trimming: 3 bases; J trimming: 0 bases; junction bases outside the gene matches: 13. The CDR3 loop reads CASSPGQGFSGASTDTQYF. CDR3 nucleotides: TGTGCCAGCTCACCGGGACAGGGTTTTTCCGGGGCTAGCACAGATACGCAGTATTTT.

The rearrangement joins TRBV30 to TRBJ1-2, with D uncertain. Trimming took 0 bases from V and 8 from J, leaving 16 bases between them. The CDR3 is 14 residues long. Per the germline V gene, CDR1 is GTSNPN and CDR2 is SVGIG (reference sequence). The CDR3 protein is CAWSVFRVSLGYTF. CDR3 nucleotide sequence: TGTGCCTGGAGTGTATTTCGGGTTTCGCTCGGCTACACCTTC.

The chain couples TRBV9 to TRBJ2-2; 13 bases align to TRBD2. Germline CDR1 reads SGDLS; CDR2 reads YYNGEE. Trimming at V came to 1 base and at J to 6 bases, leaving 3 bases not matched to a gene. This CDR3 comprises 16 residues. In nucleotides, the CDR3 is TGTGCCAGCAGCGTAAAGGGACTAGCGGGACCCGGGGAGCTGTTTTTT. It codes for CASSVKGLAGPGELFF.

The chain is built from TRBV5-4 and TRBJ2-1; D is unresolved. CDR3 size: 14 residues. Trimming left V 0 bases short and J 8 bases short, with 12 bases between. The germline CDR1 and CDR2 sequences are SGHNT and YYREEE (reference sequence). The CDR3 DNA sequence: TGTGCCAGCAGCTTGGGCGTGACGCCCGATGAGCAGTTCTTC. Translated: CASSLGVTPDEQFF.

The genes are TRBV7-9 and TRBJ2-1; TRBD2 matches at 7 bases. CDR1 is SEHNR and CDR2 is FQNEAQ in the germline V gene (reference sequence). The CDR3 sequence is 15 residues long. The junction had 4 bases not matched to a gene; V was cut back by 3 bases and J by 2 bases. CDR3 sequence (DNA): TGTGCCAGCAGCTTTGAGGGAGGGCCCTACAATGAGCAGTTCTTC. It codes for CASSFEGGPYNEQFF.

The chain is built from TRBV6-5 and TRBJ2-7, with D perhaps matching TRBD1 (7 bases). The germline gives CDR1 MNHEY, CDR2 SVGAGI. The V end lost 6 bases, the J end lost 7 bases, and 10 bases lay between the germline ends. The CDR3 is 11 residues long. The CDR3 spells CASRQGREQYF. The CDR3, as DNA: TGTGCCAGCAGACAGGGGAGGGAGCAGTACTTC.

V is TRBV7-2 and J is TRBJ2-7, with D hard to call. Trimming shortened V by 1 base and J by 2 bases, and 12 bases separated the two germline ends. Looked up from germline, CDR1 is SGHTA and CDR2 is FQGNSA. The CDR3 spans 15 residues. CDR3 in amino acids: CASSLGLGPAYEQYF. CDR3 in DNA: TGTGCCAGCAGCTTAGGTCTCGGCCCCGCCTACGAGCAGTACTTC.

The V and J genes are TRBV3-1 (or the pseudogene TRBV3-2) and TRBJ1-6; D not resolved. The CDR3 runs 15 residues. Germline lookup yields CDR1 LGHDT and CDR2 YNNKEL (reference sequence). Trimming left V 4 bases short and J 0 bases short, with 7 bases between. The CDR3 is CASSLLSSYNSPLHF. DNA for the CDR3: TGTGCCAGCAGCCTGTTGAGCTCCTATAATTCACCCCTCCACTTT.

The rearrangement uses TRBV9 and TRBJ2-3; D call uncertain. CDR1 is SGDLS, CDR2 YYNGEE, per germline. V shed 3 bases and J shed 2 bases, with 22 bases lying between them. The CDR3 covers 18 residues. In DNA, the CDR3 is TGTGCCAGCAGCGCCTACTTAACAGTTGACCCCTCCACAGATACGCAGTATTTT. Translation: CASSAYLTVDPSTDTQYF.

The chain couples TRBV30 to TRBJ1-4; D uncertain. CDR1 is GTSNPN, CDR2 SVGIG, per germline (reference sequence). Deletions cut 1 base from V and 5 bases from J, with 8 bases between. The CDR3 is made up of 13 amino acids. The CDR3 region is CAWSGTGNEKLFF. As DNA, the CDR3 is TGTGCCTGGAGTGGGACCGGGAATGAAAAACTGTTTTTT.

The genes are TRBV6-5 and TRBJ1-2, with no clear D. Trimming pared 8 bases from V and 0 bases from J, leaving 10 bases between. Germline V CDR1 and CDR2: MNHEY, SVGAGI. This CDR3 contains 13 residues. The CDR3 loop is CASGLRANYGYTF. The CDR3 bases are TGTGCCAGCGGCCTGAGGGCTAACTATGGCTACACCTTC.

The V gene is TRBV11-2, the J gene TRBJ2-7, with 8 nucleotides matching TRBD2. Unmatched junction bases numbered 1, after V lost 2 bases and J lost 4 bases. Germline V gives CDR1 SGHAT, CDR2 FQNNGV. The CDR3 is 13 residues long. The CDR3 loop reads CASSLIAGYEQYF. CDR3 bases: TGTGCCAGCAGCTTAATAGCGGGATACGAGCAGTACTTC.

This chain connects TRBV6-5 to TRBJ1-6, with 7 bases that match TRBD1. The CDR3 length is 15 residues. After removal of 6 bases from V and 14 bases from J, the junction contained 16 bases not matched to a gene. CDR1 is MNHEY and CDR2 is SVGAGI in the germline V gene. CDR3 sequence reads: CASRLIQGSYVTLHF. The CDR3 DNA reads as TGTGCCAGCAGACTCATACAGGGGAGTTATGTTACCCTCCACTTT.

The chain links TRBV12-3 or TRBV12-4 to TRBJ1-2, with D possibly being TRBD1 (6 bases). With 5 bases removed from V and 7 bases from J, the gap between germline ends came to 11 bases. The CDR3 extends over 12 amino acids. The CDR3 DNA is TGTGCCAGCAGTCCTCAGGGGTTTGGCTACACCTTC. Protein sequence: CASSPQGFGYTF.

V is TRBV3-1 (or the pseudogene TRBV3-2) and J is TRBJ1-5; D gene unclear. The CDR3 totals 14 residues. Germline V gene lookup returns CDR1 LGHDT and CDR2 YNNKEL (reference sequence). V dropped 5 bases and J dropped 1 base, with 9 bases sitting between them. CDR3 in amino acids: CASSSGLSNQPQHF. CDR3 in DNA: TGTGCCAGCAGCTCGGGGTTGAGCAATCAGCCCCAGCATTTT.

The CDR3, as DNA: TGCGCCAGCAGCTTGGCCCGGAGTGGACAGAGCCCCGAAAAACTGTTTTTT. As protein: CASSLARSGQSPEKLFF. V is TRBV5-1 and J is TRBJ1-4; D may be TRBD1 (6 bases). The CDR3 sequence is 17 residues long. V lost 0 bases, J lost 8 bases, and 20 bases lay in between. The germline CDR1 and CDR2 sequences are SGHRS and YFSETQ. Full variable domain (rest looked up from reference TRBV5-1 and TRBJ1-4): KAGVTQTPRYLIKTRGQQVTLSCSPISGHRSVSWYQQTPGQGLQFLFEYFSETQRNKGNFPGRFSGRQFSNSRSEMNVSTLELGDSALYLCASSLARSGQSPEKLFFGSGTQLSVL.

This chain connects TRBV29-1 to TRBJ2-7; D not certain. Germline CDR1 SQVTM, CDR2 ANQGSEA. Trimming took 0 bases from V and 7 from J, leaving 13 bases between them. This CDR3 is built from 13 residues. The CDR3 region is CSVEDLIRTEQYF. CDR3 in DNA: TGCAGCGTTGAAGATCTTATCCGGACGGAGCAGTACTTC.

The rearrangement uses TRBV25-1 and TRBJ2-5, with no clear D. In germline, CDR1 is MGHDK, CDR2 SYGVNS. Trimming removed 1 base at V and 1 base at J, with 4 bases between. This CDR3 has 13 residues. The CDR3, as DNA: TGTGCCAGCAGTGAATGGGGCCAAGAGACCCAGTACTTC. Translation: CASSEWGQETQYF.

The chain links TRBV7-3 to TRBJ2-2, with TRBD2 matching over 9 bases. CDR3 size: 15 residues. Germline CDR1 and CDR2: SGHTA and FQGTGA. V shed 1 base and J 6 bases; nucleotides not matched to a gene: 3. The CDR3 sequence: CASSLSLAGSGELFF. For the CDR3, the DNA is TGTGCCAGCAGCTTAAGCCTAGCGGGATCCGGGGAGCTGTTTTTT.

This chain joins TRBV18 and TRBJ2-1, with no clear D. CDR1 and CDR2 (germline): KGHSH, LQKENI. The CDR3 is made up of 15 amino acids. Trimming left V 4 bases short and J 0 bases short, with 10 bases between. The CDR3 DNA is TGTGCCAGCTCACTAGCATCGAGCTCCTACAATGAGCAGTTCTTC. It specifies CASSLASSSYNEQFF.

The V gene is TRBV9, the J gene TRBJ1-2; D is possibly TRBD1 (5 bases). Germline-derived CDR1 and CDR2 are SGDLS and YYNGEE. The CDR3 totals 14 residues. Trimming removed 4 bases from V and 7 bases from J, with 17 bases in between. As DNA, the CDR3 is TGTGCCAGCAGCCCCTACCGGGACGGCCCTGGCTACACCTTC. This sequence encodes CASSPYRDGPGYTF.

This clone is a singleton in its sample. V gene TRBV6-4 combines with J gene TRBJ2-4, with TRBD2 as a possible D gene (6 bases). Germline CDR1 reads MRHNA; CDR2 reads SNTAGT. The V end lost 2 bases, the J end lost 6 bases, and 8 bases lay between the germline ends. This CDR3 has 13 amino acids. CDR3 coding DNA: TGTGCCAGCAGTGACGGAGCGGGAAACATTCAGTACTTC. Translation gives CASSDGAGNIQYF.

The rearrangement joins TRBV4-3 to TRBJ1-2; D is ambiguous. This CDR3 region has 17 residues. Between the trimmed V and J ends, which lost 0 bases and 4 bases, there was a span of 18 bases. Germline V gene lookup returns CDR1 LGHNA and CDR2 YSLEER. Here the CDR3 DNA reads TGCGCCAGCAGCCAAGACGCCGGGAACTTCTTACCCTATGGCTACACCTTC. This sequence encodes CASSQDAGNFLPYGYTF.

V gene TRBV4-3 combines with J gene TRBJ1-5, with D tentatively TRBD1 (5 bases). The CDR3 contains 14 residues. The germline V gene encodes CDR1 LGHNA and CDR2 YSLEER. Trimming left V 0 bases short and J 9 bases short, with 12 bases between. For the CDR3, the DNA is TGCGCCAGCAGCCAAGATAGGGAGGGGCTGCCCCAGCATTTT. Protein product: CASSQDREGLPQHF.

The chain recombines TRBV27 with TRBJ1-6, with D unclear. Trimming left V 0 bases short and J 7 bases short, with 7 bases between. Germline CDR1 and CDR2: MNHEY and SMNVEV (reference sequence). The CDR3 covers 14 residues. The CDR3: CASSLSPRNSPLHF. The CDR3 DNA sequence: TGTGCCAGCAGTTTATCCCCAAGGAATTCACCCCTCCACTTT.

The rearrangement joins TRBV7-9 to TRBJ2-2; D unresolved. Germline-derived CDR1 and CDR2 are SEHNR and FQNEAQ (reference sequence). This CDR3 is built from 13 residues. The germline V and J ends were trimmed by 5 bases and 0 bases, with 4 bases remaining between them. CDR3 sequence (DNA): TGTGCCAGCAGCCCAACGAACACCGGGGAGCTGTTTTTT. Protein product: CASSPTNTGELFF.

The chain has TRBV6-2 or TRBV6-3 and TRBJ2-7, with TRBD1 identical over 7 bases. Trimming took 6 bases from V and 2 from J; bases not matched to a gene: 4. Germline V gene data show CDR1 as MNHEY and CDR2 as SVGEGT. The CDR3 is 13 amino acids. CDR3 coding DNA: TGTGCCAGCAGCCCTAGGGGGCCCTACGAGCAGTACTTC. Amino acid sequence: CASSPRGPYEQYF.

This chain connects TRBV25-1 to TRBJ2-1, with TRBD2 as a possible D gene (5 bases). CDR3 length: 15 amino acids. Germline CDR1 and CDR2: MGHDK and SYGVNS. V was cut by 3 bases and J by 0 bases, with 9 bases left in between. This CDR3 reads CASSEAGSSYNEQFF. DNA for the CDR3: TGTGCCAGCAGTGAGGCTGGGAGCTCCTACAATGAGCAGTTCTTC.

The chain has TRBV19 and TRBJ2-5; D may correspond to TRBD1 or TRBD2 (5 bases each). Germline CDR1 is LNHDA and CDR2 is SQIVND (reference sequence). V was cut by 3 bases and J by 1 base, with 12 bases left in between. The CDR3 sequence is 15 residues long. The CDR3 nucleotides are TGTGCCAGTAGTATCTCGGGACCAACCCAAGAGACCCAGTACTTC. Its protein is CASSISGPTQETQYF.